This is a list of T cell receptor beta chains from one sample in a study of blood T cells in healthy people across ages. TCRdb re-called the 5' RACE reads with MiXCR, one entry per CDR3 protein. The repertoire holds roughly 1.5 million distinct CDR3 sequences, with under 55% as singletons. The sequencing input was blood. All receptors derive from a young woman in good health. Both conserved end residues are part of each CDR3. The order of the fields is J gene, D gene, V gene, clone size, CDR3 DNA, CDR3 protein. A D gene is named only where the DNA matches it firmly. Rows give clone size only sometimes, using once, few, many, or a class for an expanded clone.

TRBJ1-1 | . | TRBV5-1 | once | TGCGCCAGCAGCTTAATAAGGGATGCTGAAGCTTTCTTT | CASSLIRDAEAFF
TRBJ1-1 | . | TRBV7-2 | . | TGTGCCAGCAGCTTTTTAGACAGGAACACTGAAGCTTTCTTT | CASSFLDRNTEAFF
TRBJ2-7 | . | TRBV12-3/TRBV12-4 | . | TGTGCCAGCAGTTTATCGGGGGCGATCTCCTACGAGCAGTACTTC | CASSLSGAISYEQYF
TRBJ1-2 | TRBD1 | TRBV6-5 | few | TGTGCCAGCAGGAGGGGACAGCTCTATGGCTACACCTTC | CASRRGQLYGYTF
TRBJ2-7 | TRBD1 | TRBV29-1 | . | TGCAGCGCCGGACAGGGGATCTCCGGACCCTACGAGCAGTACTTC | CSAGQGISGPYEQYF
TRBJ2-7 | TRBD2 | TRBV6-7 | . | TGTGCCAGCAGTTACTCGACGGCGGGGGGGGCCTACGAGCAGTACTTC | CASSYSTAGGAYEQYF
TRBJ2-1 | TRBD1 | TRBV27 | few | TGTGCCAGCGGCAAGAGCAGGGGGTTGCTTAATGAGCAGTTCTTC | CASGKSRGLLNEQFF
TRBJ2-1 | . | TRBV7-3 | few | TGTGCCAGCAGCATCTACAGTGGGGGTGAGCAGTTCTTC | CASSIYSGGEQFF
TRBJ1-2 | TRBD1 | TRBV9 | few | TGTGCCAGCAGCGCCCCACGGACAGGGGCGTATGGCTACACCTTC | CASSAPRTGAYGYTF
TRBJ1-1 | . | TRBV12-5 | many | TGTGCTAGTGGTTTGGGGGGGACTGAAGCTTTCTTT | CASGLGGTEAFF
TRBJ2-1 | . | TRBV6-2/TRBV6-3 | . | TGTGCCAGCAGCCTCACCCAGGGTAGGGAGCAGTTCTTC | CASSLTQGREQFF
TRBJ1-2 | . | TRBV4-2 | . | TGTGCCAGCAGCGATGAGACTAGCCGAACTAACTATGGCTACACCTTC | CASSDETSRTNYGYTF
TRBJ2-3 | TRBD2 | TRBV7-9 | . | TGTGCCAGCAGCCCGGGACTAGCGGGAGTGCGAAACACAGATACGCAGTATTTT | CASSPGLAGVRNTDTQYF
TRBJ2-3 | . | TRBV5-1 | . | TGCGCCAGCAGCCGCAGTAGCGTCCCAAGCACAGATACGCAGTATTTT | CASSRSSVPSTDTQYF
TRBJ2-1 | . | TRBV29-1 | . | TGCAGCGTTGAATTGGGGGGAGCCTACAATGAGCAGTTCTTC | CSVELGGAYNEQFF
TRBJ2-7 | . | TRBV10-3 | . | TGTGCCATCAGTGAGGAGGGGGAGTCCTACGAGCAGTACTTC | CAISEEGESYEQYF
TRBJ2-7 | . | TRBV7-9 | few | TGTGCCAGCAGCTTAGAGGTGGTTTGGGGGTCGTCCTACGAGCAGTACTTC | CASSLEVVWGSSYEQYF
TRBJ1-2 | . | TRBV12-3/TRBV12-4 | many | TGTGCCAGCAGTTTGCAGTATGGCTACACCTTC | CASSLQYGYTF
TRBJ1-1 | TRBD1 | TRBV2 | . | TGTGCCAGCAGTCCTCCAGAAGGCAGGGGGAGAGGCACTGAAGCTTTCTTT | CASSPPEGRGRGTEAFF
TRBJ2-1 | . | TRBV7-3 | . | TGTGCCAGCAGCTTTCAGGGAGCGAGGAATGAGCAGTTCTTC | CASSFQGARNEQFF
TRBJ2-1 | . | TRBV18 | few | TGTGCCAGCTCACCAACACTAGCTAGCGATGAGCAGTTCTTC | CASSPTLASDEQFF
TRBJ1-5 | . | TRBV29-1 | . | TGCAGCGTTGGCACCTTCAATCAGCCCCAGCATTTT | CSVGTFNQPQHF
TRBJ1-6 | . | TRBV6-5 | . | TGTGCCAGCAGTTACTCTGGCCCCCGAAGGAATTCACCCCTCCACTTT | CASSYSGPRRNSPLHF
TRBJ2-7 | TRBD2 | TRBV2 | . | TGTGCCGTGGGGGACCTAGCGGCGTTCTCCTACAATGAGCAGTACTTC | CAVGDLAAFSYNEQYF
TRBJ1-3 | . | TRBV7-6 | few | TGTGCCAGCAGCCGAGAGACAGGCGCGTCTGGAAACACCATATATTTT | CASSRETGASGNTIYF
TRBJ2-3 | . | TRBV7-2 | few | TGTGCCAGCAACTCCGGGACCAGCATCCTTTCCGATACGCAGTATTTT | CASNSGTSILSDTQYF
TRBJ1-5 | . | TRBV27 | . | TGTGCCAGCAGCCCCAGGGTGAATCAGCCCCGGCATTTT | CASSPRVNQPRHF
TRBJ2-7 | TRBD1 | TRBV7-9 | . | TGTGCCAGCAGCGCGACAGGGGGCTTTGAGCAGTACTTC | CASSATGGFEQYF
TRBJ1-1 | TRBD1 | TRBV18 | . | TGTGCCAGCTCACCACCGAATAAACAGGGGAGCAACACTGAAGCTTTCTTT | CASSPPNKQGSNTEAFF
TRBJ2-3 | . | TRBV6-4 | . | TGTGCCAGCAGGCCGGGACACGACACAGATACGCAGTATTTT | CASRPGHDTDTQYF
TRBJ2-5 | . | TRBV10-3 | . | TGTGCCATCAGTGAGTCGAGACAGCGAGATGAGACCCAGTACTTC | CAISESRQRDETQYF
TRBJ2-7 | . | TRBV12-3/TRBV12-4 | . | TGTGCCAGCGGGGGACTGGATGAGCAGTACTTC | CASGGLDEQYF